These 9 T cell receptor beta chains were all obtained from the same sample, sequenced in a study of tumor-infiltrating lymphocytes in localized non-small cell lung cancer. Profiling relied on immunoSEQ multiplex PCR, and the TCRdb table lists in-frame clones only, not all of them. The table records 25,000 or so clones, 69% of them present only once. The sequenced sample consisted of lung tumor tissue. The receptor source for this set is a human donor with non-small cell lung cancer.

V gene TRBV6-5 combines with J gene TRBJ1-2; unclear D gene. The V gene's germline CDR1 is MNHEY and CDR2 SVGAGI. The CDR3 runs 14 residues. Trimming removed 1 base at V and 4 bases at J, with 10 bases between. The CDR3 sequence: CASSYLREGYGYTF. The CDR3 DNA sequence: TGTGCCAGCAGTTACTTGAGGGAGGGCTATGGCTACACCTTC.

The V call is TRBV29-1, the J call TRBJ1-1; TRBD1 aligns across 9 bases. The J segment lost 4 bases and the V segment lost 7 bases, leaving 10 bases of the junction unmatched. Germline assignment: CDR1 SQVTM and CDR2 ANQGSEA. The CDR3 covers 14 residues. This CDR3 reads CSARVETGGTEAFF. The CDR3, as DNA: TGCAGCGCGAGGGTGGAGACAGGGGGCACTGAAGCTTTCTTT.

The chain uses TRBV9 and TRBJ1-2; 7 positions agree with TRBD1. Germline V gene sequence: CDR1 SGDLS, CDR2 YYNGEE. With V trimmed by 2 bases and J by 2 bases, 12 bases remained unmatched. This CDR3 comprises 17 residues. In DNA, the CDR3 is TGTGCCAGCAGCGTCACAGGGGCCGTCACGCGGAACTATGGCTACACCTTC. Translated, it gives CASSVTGAVTRNYGYTF.

The rearrangement joins TRBV10-3 to TRBJ1-1; D call uncertain. This CDR3 contains 12 residues. V lost 10 bases, J lost 7 bases, and 16 bases lay in between. CDR1 is ENHRY, CDR2 SYGVKD, per germline. The CDR3 reads CATGPREGEAFF. The DNA of the CDR3 is TGTGCCACGGGTCCTCGGGAGGGTGAAGCTTTCTTT.

V is TRBV30 and J is TRBJ2-5; D possibly corresponds to TRBD1 (5 bases). Looked up from germline, CDR1 is GTSNPN and CDR2 is SVGIG (reference sequence). V gave up 2 bases and J gave up 9 bases, with 16 bases separating them. The CDR3 contains 13 residues. The CDR3: CAWSSDSLTAQYF. DNA for the CDR3: TGTGCCTGGAGTTCAGACAGTCTCACCGCCCAGTACTTC.

This chain links TRBV19 with TRBJ2-5; TRBD2 matches 12 bases. The germline V gene has CDR1 LNHDA and CDR2 SQIVND (reference sequence). CDR3 length: 15 amino acids. The junction had 5 bases not matched to a gene; V was cut back by 4 bases and J by 5 bases. The CDR3 nucleotides read TGTGCCAGTAGTACGACGACTAGCGGGAGTGAGACCCAGTACTTC. Protein product: CASSTTTSGSETQYF.

As DNA, the CDR3 is TGTGCCAGCAGTGAACTAGCGGGAGGGCCAGATACGCAGTATTTT. This sequence encodes CASSELAGGPDTQYF. The J gene is TRBJ2-3, the V gene TRBV6-1; 12 positions match TRBD2. The J segment lost 4 bases and the V segment lost 2 bases, leaving 1 base of the junction unmatched. Germline lookup yields CDR1 MNHNS and CDR2 SASEGT. The CDR3 sequence is 15 residues long.

This clone has just one count. This rearrangement joins TRBV18 to TRBJ2-7; 12 bases are shared with TRBD2. The germline V gene encodes CDR1 KGHSH and CDR2 LQKENI. V was clipped by 5 bases and J by 3 bases; unmatched bases: 5. The CDR3 loop spans 15 amino acids. CDR3 loop: CASSEKTSGSYEQYF. The CDR3 nucleotides are TGTGCCAGCTCAGAAAAGACTAGCGGGAGCTACGAGCAGTACTTC.

V and J are TRBV4-1 and TRBJ2-1; 9 bases match TRBD2. V shed 1 base, J shed 4 bases, and the junction held 8 bases outside the gene matches. CDR3 length: 17 amino acids. CDR1 is MGHRA and CDR2 is YSYEKL in the germline V gene. The CDR3 DNA is TGCGCCAGCAGCCAAGTTGCGGGAGGGCTCCCTTACAATGAGCAGTTCTTC. Encoded protein: CASSQVAGGLPYNEQFF.